This TCR beta chain was sequenced for a study of T-cell memory formation after mild COVID-19. General study results and limits: The CD4+ clones that contracted clustered mainly within CM and EM, and the CD8+ clones concentrated in EMRA. Clones contracting across day 15 to 85 had a balanced CD4/CD8 profile; later expanding clones leaned CD4+. Pre-infection memory already had some responding clones, implying cross-reactive memory joined.

The V gene's germline CDR1 is DFQATT and CDR2 SNEGSKA (reference sequence). Losses at the gene ends were 5 bases for V and 6 bases for J; bases not matched to a gene: 3. The CDR3 sequence is 12 residues long. This clonotype has ten or more counts. Its cognate antigen is unknown. TCRdb recomputed calls from the 5' RACE reads with MiXCR, one row per CDR3 protein. The profile shows around 250,000 distinct CDR3 sequences, around 10% of them singletons. The source material was PBMCs or a T cell subset sorted from them (not recorded which). The rearrangement joins TRBV20-1 to TRBJ2-1; 8 bases line up with TRBD1. This TCR came from a young man who had mild COVID-19 (a few samples of this study predate the infection). Cell type and time point are not known. As DNA, the CDR3 is TGCAGTGCTCCTGACAGGGGCAATGAGCAGTTCTTC. Its translation is CSAPDRGNEQFF.